One sample yielded the 18 T cell receptor beta chains listed below, sequenced in a study of T-cell memory formation after mild COVID-19. TCRdb fed the 5' RACE reads into MiXCR, producing one record per CDR3 protein. Of some 69,000 distinct CDR3 sequences listed, 16% are singletons. Sequenced: PBMCs or a T cell subset sorted from them (not recorded which). The receptor source for this set is an adult woman who had mild COVID-19 (a few samples of this study predate the infection). Cell type and time point are not known.

This clonotype was counted a few times. The rearrangement joins TRBV9 to TRBJ2-5; 11 bases map to TRBD2. This CDR3 is built from 17 residues. The germline V gene has CDR1 SGDLS and CDR2 YYNGEE. The V gene end was trimmed by 0 bases and the J gene end by 5 bases; junction bases not matched to a gene: 9. CDR3 DNA sequence: TGTGCCAGCAGCGTAGCTGGCATAGCGGGGGGGCCCGAGACCCAGTACTTC. Protein product: CASSVAGIAGGPETQYF.

The V call is TRBV20-1, the J call TRBJ2-1; TRBD2 matches at 10 bases. There are 18 residues in the CDR3. V shed 0 bases, J shed 2 bases, and the junction held 10 bases outside the gene matches. CDR1 is DFQATT, CDR2 SNEGSKA, per germline (reference sequence). The DNA of the CDR3 is TGCAGTGCTAGAGATGCGGTAGCGGGAGGTATTCCCTACAATGAGCAGTTCTTC. Translating it yields CSARDAVAGGIPYNEQFF.

This clonotype was observed a few times. DNA for the CDR3: TGTGCCAGCCGGGGATTGGACTTATCAACCTACGAGCAGTACTTC. This sequence encodes CASRGLDLSTYEQYF. The V gene is TRBV28, the J gene TRBJ2-7; possible D gene TRBD2, 5 bases. Germline V lookup: CDR1 MDHEN, CDR2 SYDVKM. V lost 8 bases, J lost 2 bases, and 19 bases lay in between. CDR3 length: 15 residues.

This clonotype was recorded a few times. V is TRBV5-8 and J is TRBJ2-7; no reliable D call. The CDR3 spans 14 residues. V was clipped by 4 bases and J by 0 bases, with 11 bases between them. Germline V gene sequence: CDR1 SGHTS, CDR2 YDEGEE. The CDR3 is CASSLQLSSYEQYF. DNA of the CDR3: TGTGCCAGCAGCCTGCAATTGAGCTCCTACGAGCAGTACTTC.

This clonotype was detected only a few times. The chain employs TRBV9 and TRBJ1-1, with 9 bases lining up with TRBD1. Germline V gene lookup returns CDR1 SGDLS and CDR2 YYNGEE. The CDR3 has 16 residues. The V segment lost 3 bases and the J segment 0 bases; nucleotides outside the gene matches: 6. CDR3 residues: CASSAWDRVMNTEAFF. The CDR3 DNA reads TGTGCCAGCAGCGCTTGGGACAGGGTCATGAACACTGAAGCTTTCTTT.

The rearrangement links TRBV11-3 to TRBJ2-7; unclear D gene. The ends were cut back, 3 bases at V and 6 bases at J, with 12 bases in the middle. This CDR3 is 13 amino acids long. Looked up from germline, CDR1 is SGHNT and CDR2 is YENEEA. CDR3 in amino acids: CASSFSYRGEQYF. For the CDR3, the DNA is TGTGCCAGCAGCTTTTCCTATAGAGGCGAGCAGTACTTC.

This clonotype was picked up a small number of times. The chain couples TRBV6-6 to TRBJ1-5; D possibly corresponds to TRBD1 (6 bases). With 6 bases removed from V and 7 bases from J, the gap between germline ends came to 13 bases. Germline V gives CDR1 MNHNY, CDR2 SVGAGI (reference sequence). The CDR3 runs to 13 residues. CDR3 DNA: TGTGCCAGCAGCCCCGGGGGCGTCCAGCCCCAGCATTTT. This encodes CASSPGGVQPQHF.

The rearrangement links TRBV29-1 to TRBJ2-7; 7 positions match TRBD2. Germline V gene data show CDR1 as SQVTM and CDR2 as ANQGSEA. This CDR3 region has 14 residues. With V trimmed by 1 base and J by 3 bases, 6 bases remained unmatched. The DNA of the CDR3 is TGCAGCGTTGAAGGCGGGAGAGGGAGCTACGAGCAGTACTTC. This sequence encodes CSVEGGRGSYEQYF.

V and J are TRBV24-1 and TRBJ2-7; D might be TRBD1 (5 bases). The CDR3 covers 11 residues. V dropped 4 bases and J dropped 6 bases, with 6 bases sitting between them. Germline assignment: CDR1 KGHDR and CDR2 SFDVKD. CDR3 DNA: TGTGCCACCAGTGAAGGGGCCGAGCAGTACTTC. This translates into CATSEGAEQYF.

This clonotype was counted between two and nine times. V gene TRBV7-6 combines with J gene TRBJ2-1, with D uncertain. Between the trimmed V and J ends, which lost 5 bases and 8 bases, there was a span of 7 bases. From germline, CDR1 is SGHVS and CDR2 FNYEAQ. The CDR3 totals 11 residues. The CDR3 bases are TGTGCCAGCAGCCCTGGGTATGAGCAGTTCTTC. The encoded protein is CASSPGYEQFF.

The chain has TRBV27 and TRBJ1-1, with a possible D match to TRBD1 (5 bases). The CDR3 runs 18 residues. Germline lookup yields CDR1 MNHEY and CDR2 SMNVEV (reference sequence). V gave up 3 bases and J gave up 0 bases, with 20 bases separating them. The CDR3 DNA is TGTGCCAGCAGTTTCACCGGGGGGAGCCTTATTATGAACACTGAAGCTTTCTTT. It encodes CASSFTGGSLIMNTEAFF.

This chain links TRBV6-6 with TRBJ2-6, with TRBD2 as a possible D gene (5 bases). The ends were cut back, 6 bases at V and 1 base at J, with 16 bases in the middle. The CDR3 runs to 17 residues. Germline assignment: CDR1 MNHNY and CDR2 SVGAGI (reference sequence). CDR3: CASRTTIMGSGANVLTF. The CDR3 nucleotides are TGTGCCAGCAGGACTACCATTATGGGGTCTGGGGCCAACGTCCTGACTTTC.

This clonotype was observed at least ten times. The chain joins TRBV7-2 to TRBJ2-5; 7 nucleotides agree with TRBD1. The CDR3 is 15 amino acids. V dropped 5 bases and J dropped 2; count of bases not matched to a gene: 8. Germline CDR1 SGHTA, CDR2 FQGNSA. The CDR3 DNA sequence: TGTGCCAGCAGCCTCACTCGGGGACAGCAAGAGACCCAGTACTTC. It translates to CASSLTRGQQETQYF.

This sequence joins TRBV2 and TRBJ2-7; D gene uncertain. CDR3 length: 14 residues. V was clipped by 2 bases and J by 0 bases, with 8 bases between them. CDR1 is SNHLY, CDR2 FYNNEI, per germline. The CDR3 sequence: CASSERTSSYEQYF. In DNA, the CDR3 is TGTGCCAGCAGTGAACGGACGAGCTCCTACGAGCAGTACTTC.

The J gene is TRBJ2-7, the V gene TRBV13, with D perhaps TRBD1 or TRBD2 (6 bases each). CDR1 is PRHDT, CDR2 FYEKMQ, per germline (reference sequence). V shed 1 base and J shed 0 bases, with 13 bases lying between them. The CDR3 loop spans 16 amino acids. Here the CDR3 reads CASSLERGGSSYEQYF. The CDR3 nucleotides read TGTGCCAGCAGCTTAGAGAGAGGGGGGAGCTCCTACGAGCAGTACTTC.

The table lists this clonotype with a few counts. V gene TRBV19 combines with J gene TRBJ2-3; D is perhaps TRBD1 (6 bases). V was clipped by 6 bases and J by 0 bases, with 13 bases between them. Germline loops: CDR1 LNHDA, CDR2 SQIVND (reference sequence). The CDR3 is 15 amino acids. The CDR3 loop is CASRDRYPSTDTQYF. In DNA, the CDR3 is TGTGCCAGTAGAGACAGGTATCCTAGCACAGATACGCAGTATTTT.

The gene calls are TRBV7-9 and TRBJ2-3; D uncertain. The CDR3 spans 14 residues. CDR1 and CDR2 (germline): SEHNR, FQNEAQ (reference sequence). The V end was cut by 0 bases, the J end by 2 bases, with 6 bases between. DNA for the CDR3: TGTGCCAGCAGCTTAGCTGGGGTCACAGATACGCAGTATTTT. Amino acids: CASSLAGVTDTQYF.

This clonotype was observed many times. The chain couples TRBV4-2 to TRBJ2-1; D assignment may be TRBD1 or TRBD2 (5 bases each). Deletions cut 0 bases from V and 7 bases from J, with 16 bases between. The germline V gene has CDR1 LGHNA and CDR2 YNFKEQ. This CDR3 comprises 16 residues. The CDR3: CASSQDREGIGNEQFF. CDR3 sequence (DNA): TGTGCCAGCAGCCAAGATCGTGAGGGGATCGGGAATGAGCAGTTCTTC.